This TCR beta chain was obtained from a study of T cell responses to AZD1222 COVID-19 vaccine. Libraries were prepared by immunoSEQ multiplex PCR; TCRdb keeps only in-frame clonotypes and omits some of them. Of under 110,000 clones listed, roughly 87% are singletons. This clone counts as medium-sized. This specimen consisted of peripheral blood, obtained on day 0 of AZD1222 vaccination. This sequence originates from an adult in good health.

The CDR3 spells CASSQDDYEQYF. CDR3 in DNA: TGTGCCAGCAGCCAAGACGATTACGAGCAGTACTTC. This chain links TRBV4-2 with TRBJ2-7; no reliable D call. Trimming stripped 0 bases from V and 4 bases from J, with 4 bases between. The CDR3 runs to 12 residues. Germline CDR1 is LGHNA and CDR2 is YNFKEQ.